Below are 2 T cell receptor beta chains sequenced from a single sample in a study of OX40 agonist ivuxolimab in advanced cancers. The table came from immunoSEQ multiplex PCR; TCRdb's copy has only in-frame clones and leaves some out. The sample holds 80,000 or so clones, over 75% seen once. The sample consisted of CD4+ or CD8+ T cells sorted from blood, taken in a trial of the OX40 agonist ivuxolimab. The receptor source for this set is an adult with an advanced solid tumor such as melanoma, head and neck, liver or kidney cancer.

This clone turned up a few times. This sequence joins TRBV19 and TRBJ1-1; TRBD1 might be the D (5 bases). The germline V and J ends were trimmed by 3 bases and 11 bases, with 19 bases remaining between them. The CDR3 loop spans 14 amino acids. Germline CDR1 LNHDA, CDR2 SQIVND (reference sequence). The chain's CDR3 is CASSMRGEVVEAFF. In DNA, the CDR3 is TGTGCCAGTAGTATGCGAGGGGAGGTAGTCGAGGCTTTCTTT.

The chain joins TRBV9 to TRBJ2-1, with 10 nucleotides matching TRBD2. Trimming at V came to 3 bases and at J to 5 bases, leaving 8 bases not matched to a gene. The germline gives CDR1 SGDLS, CDR2 YYNGEE. There are 16 residues in the CDR3. The CDR3 DNA follows: TGTGCCAGCAGCGCTAGCGGGAGTCTTAGAAACAATGAGCAGTTCTTC. Protein: CASSASGSLRNNEQFF.